Each of the 24 T cell receptor beta chains below was sequenced from the same sample in a study of blood T cell repertoires in COVID-19 (dated by TCRdb to between 2020 and 2021). The library was built by means of the immunoSEQ multiplex PCR assay. TCRdb mirrors the immuneACCESS table, restricted to in-frame sequences. Some clones are absent from its copies; in checked studies, under half trace to an unresolved V gene, and the reason for the others is unknown. The sample yields roughly 42,000 clones; around 91% were counted once. Of the sample, 2.5% to 3.5% is held by the ten largest clones. The sequencing input was peripheral blood. The receptors come from a man between 50 and 59 years old with active COVID-19.

The chain uses TRBV19 and TRBJ1-5, with no clear D. V lost 7 bases, J lost 6 bases, and 16 bases lay in between. The CDR3 is made up of 14 amino acids. Germline V CDR1 and CDR2: LNHDA, SQIVND (reference sequence). CDR3 residues: CASTEGFQAQPQHF. DNA for the CDR3: TGTGCCAGTACTGAGGGATTTCAAGCTCAGCCCCAGCATTTT.

The chain has TRBV7-3 and TRBJ2-7, with 11 bases aligning to TRBD2. The germline gives CDR1 SGHTA, CDR2 FQGTGA. The J segment lost 9 bases and the V segment lost 6 bases, leaving 10 bases of the junction unmatched. The length of the CDR3 is 14 residues. CDR3 amino acids: CASRSQGLAERQYF. The CDR3 DNA follows: TGTGCCAGCAGGTCGCAGGGACTAGCGGAAAGGCAGTACTTC.

The V gene is TRBV7-2, the J gene TRBJ2-3, with D possibly TRBD2 on 5 matching bases. V was clipped by 1 base and J by 0 bases, with 8 bases between them. This CDR3 spans 15 amino acids. Per germline, CDR1 SGHTA and CDR2 FQGNSA. In DNA, the CDR3 is TGTGCCAGCAGCTTAGTTCGGGGTAGCACAGATACGCAGTATTTT. Protein sequence: CASSLVRGSTDTQYF. Filled out from reference TRBV7-2 and TRBJ2-3, the complete variable domain reads GAGVSQSPSNKVTEKGKDVELRCDPISGHTALYWYRQSLGQGLEFLIYFQGNSAPDKSGLPSDRFSAERTGGSVSTLTIQRTQQEDSAVYLCASSLVRGSTDTQYFGPGTRLTVL.

The chain employs TRBV15 and TRBJ2-7; a weak D match, TRBD1 (5 bases). Germline V gene sequence: CDR1 LNHNV, CDR2 YYDKDF (reference sequence). Trimming shortened V by 1 base and J by 6 bases, and 13 bases separated the two germline ends. The CDR3 has 14 residues. The CDR3, as DNA: TGTGCCACCAGCAGAGGGCAGGGCCCGGGCGAGCAGTACTTC. Its protein is CATSRGQGPGEQYF.

V gene TRBV9 combines with J gene TRBJ1-6, with D unclear. The length of the CDR3 is 13 residues. Trimming took 0 bases from V and 8 from J, leaving 6 bases between them. Germline CDR1 and CDR2: SGDLS and YYNGEE. CDR3: CASSVVYDSPLHF. The CDR3 DNA reads TGTGCCAGCAGCGTAGTTTATGATTCACCCCTCCACTTT.

The chain joins TRBV9 to TRBJ1-2, with D possibly matching TRBD1 (5 bases). Per germline, CDR1 SGDLS and CDR2 YYNGEE. This CDR3 comprises 12 residues. V lost 3 bases and J 4 bases, leaving 7 bases between the germline ends. Written as DNA, the CDR3 is TGTGCCAGCAGCGCACAGGTCTATGGCTACACCTTC. This sequence encodes CASSAQVYGYTF.

V is TRBV2 and J is TRBJ1-5, with unresolved D. Trimming removed 9 bases from V and 8 bases from J, with 17 bases in between. Germline CDR1 SNHLY, CDR2 FYNNEI. This CDR3 has 13 amino acids. CDR3 region: CASARSPGEPQHF. CDR3 nucleotide sequence: TGTGCCAGTGCACGTTCCCCCGGGGAGCCCCAGCATTTT.

The chain employs TRBV5-5 and TRBJ2-7; 7 nucleotides line up with TRBD1. The CDR3 loop spans 14 amino acids. J was trimmed by 6 bases and V by 0 bases; bases with no gene match: 6. Per the germline V gene, CDR1 is SGHKS and CDR2 is YYEKEE (reference sequence). CDR3 residues: CASSLVGDRAEQYF. CDR3 DNA: TGTGCCAGCAGCTTGGTGGGCGACAGGGCCGAGCAGTACTTC.

The chain uses TRBV5-1 and TRBJ2-7; tentatively, D is TRBD2 (6 bases). The CDR3 length is 14 residues. Between the trimmed V and J ends, which lost 6 bases and 0 bases, there was a span of 13 bases. Germline V gene lookup returns CDR1 SGHRS and CDR2 YFSETQ. In nucleotides, the CDR3 is TGCGCCAGCAAGGTAGCGGCCAGCTCCTACGAGCAGTACTTC. Translated: CASKVAASSYEQYF. The whole variable domain, remainder taken from reference TRBV5-1 and TRBJ2-7, is KAGVTQTPRYLIKTRGQQVTLSCSPISGHRSVSWYQQTPGQGLQFLFEYFSETQRNKGNFPGRFSGRQFSNSRSEMNVSTLELGDSALYLCASKVAASSYEQYFGPGTRLTVT.

The gene calls are TRBV7-2 and TRBJ1-2, with D unclear. This CDR3 has 15 amino acids. Germline lookup yields CDR1 SGHTA and CDR2 FQGNSA. The V and J ends lost 4 bases and 4 bases respectively, with 16 bases between them. For the CDR3, the DNA is TGTGCCAGCAGCTCGTTACCCCGGCGCGGCTATGGCTACACCTTC. Protein product: CASSSLPRRGYGYTF.

The rearrangement uses TRBV7-8 and TRBJ1-5, with unresolved D. Trimming took 7 bases from V and 7 from J, leaving 11 bases between them. Germline V gives CDR1 SGHVS, CDR2 FQNEAQ. The CDR3 runs to 12 residues. CDR3 nucleotides: TGTGCCAGCACCTCCGTCGGGCAGCCCCAGCATTTT. It yields the protein CASTSVGQPQHF.

This chain links TRBV19 with TRBJ1-5; 7 nucleotides agree with TRBD1. Per germline, CDR1 LNHDA and CDR2 SQIVND (reference sequence). The V gene end was trimmed by 7 bases and the J gene end by 7 bases; junction bases not matched to a gene: 10. The CDR3 spans 14 residues. This chain's CDR3 is CASTSAAGGQPQHF. For the CDR3, the DNA is TGTGCCAGTACCTCGGCGGCAGGGGGACAGCCCCAGCATTTT.

This chain joins TRBV2 and TRBJ1-1; D unresolved. Looked up from germline, CDR1 is SNHLY and CDR2 is FYNNEI. Trimming removed 5 bases at V and 0 bases at J, with 10 bases between. This CDR3 spans 14 amino acids. CDR3 sequence reads: CASSSRAVNTEAFF. The CDR3 DNA is TGTGCCAGCAGTTCGAGGGCTGTGAACACTGAAGCTTTCTTT.

This clone was picked up a small number of times. The chain combines TRBV5-1 with TRBJ1-2; D gene ambiguous. V was pared by 5 bases and J by 4 bases, with 12 bases between. The CDR3 length is 13 residues. Germline CDR1 is SGHRS and CDR2 is YFSETQ. CDR3 region: CASRVDGVYGYTF. CDR3 bases: TGCGCCAGCAGAGTGGACGGGGTCTATGGCTACACCTTC.

The chain combines TRBV28 with TRBJ1-5; D is unresolved. Germline assignment: CDR1 MDHEN and CDR2 SYDVKM. V lost 2 bases to trimming and J lost 0 bases, with 11 bases between them. The CDR3 totals 16 residues. The CDR3 coding sequence is TGTGCCAGCAGTTTAGTGCCCGGGTTTAGCAATCAGCCCCAGCATTTT. Protein product: CASSLVPGFSNQPQHF.

This clone occurred once. The chain carries TRBV6-5 and TRBJ1-1; 8 bases align to TRBD1. The V gene's germline CDR1 is MNHEY and CDR2 SVGAGI. The CDR3 has 15 residues. J gave up 3 bases and V 5 bases, and 8 bases lay outside the gene matches. Here the CDR3 reads CASSTWTGRDTEAFF. For the CDR3, the DNA is TGTGCCAGCAGTACATGGACAGGGAGGGACACTGAAGCTTTCTTT.

The rearrangement joins TRBV25-1 to TRBJ1-1; 8 positions agree with TRBD1. The V and J ends lost 6 bases and 0 bases, in that order; junction bases with no gene match: 6. The CDR3 runs 15 residues. Germline V gene data show CDR1 as MGHDK and CDR2 as SYGVNS. The DNA for the CDR3 is TGTGCCAGCAGCAAGGGACAGGCTATGAACACTGAAGCTTTCTTT. This translates into CASSKGQAMNTEAFF. The full variable domain, rest sourced from reference TRBV25-1 and TRBJ1-1, is EADIYQTPRYLVIGTGKKITLECSQTMGHDKMYWYQQDPGMELHLIHYSYGVNSTEKGDLSSESTVSRIRTEHFPLTLESARPSHTSQYLCASSKGQAMNTEAFFGQGTRLTVV.

The V call is TRBV7-3, the J call TRBJ2-2, with D possibly TRBD1 on 6 matching bases. CDR1 is SGHTA, CDR2 FQGTGA, per germline. CDR3 length equals 15 residues. V was clipped by 4 bases and J by 4 bases, with 13 bases between them. CDR3 coding DNA: TGTGCCAGCAGCTCCGGGACAAGACGCACCGGGGAGCTGTTTTTT. Its translation is CASSSGTRRTGELFF. Full variable domain (rest looked up from reference TRBV7-3 and TRBJ2-2): GAGVSQTPSNKVTEKGKYVELRCDPISGHTALYWYRQSLGQGPEFLIYFQGTGAADDSGLPNDRFFAVRPEGSVSTLKIQRTERGDSAVYLCASSSGTRRTGELFFGEGSRLTVL.

V gene TRBV6-1 combines with J gene TRBJ1-2, with D possibly TRBD1 on 5 matching bases. V was cut by 2 bases and J by 3 bases, with 16 bases left in between. Germline-derived CDR1 and CDR2 are MNHNS and SASEGT. The CDR3 spans 16 residues. The CDR3 spells CASSELDLGGYYGYTF. The CDR3 nucleotides are TGTGCCAGCAGTGAATTAGATCTCGGGGGGTACTATGGCTACACCTTC.

The rearrangement uses TRBV7-2 and TRBJ1-4; D gene uncertain. V lost 5 bases, J lost 6 bases, and 4 bases lay in between. The CDR3 is 11 residues long. The germline gives CDR1 SGHTA, CDR2 FQGNSA. CDR3 sequence (DNA): TGTGCCAGCAGCACACATGAAAAACTGTTTTTT. It translates to CASSTHEKLFF. Full variable domain (rest looked up from reference TRBV7-2 and TRBJ1-4): GAGVSQSPSNKVTEKGKDVELRCDPISGHTALYWYRQSLGQGLEFLIYFQGNSAPDKSGLPSDRFSAERTGGSVSTLTIQRTQQEDSAVYLCASSTHEKLFFGSGTQLSVL.

The chain combines TRBV10-3 with TRBJ2-7; the match to TRBD1 covers 10 bases. Germline V lookup: CDR1 ENHRY, CDR2 SYGVKD. V shed 4 bases, J shed 0 bases, and the junction held 3 bases outside the gene matches. This CDR3 contains 15 residues. As DNA, the CDR3 is TGTGCCATCAGTGGGGGACAGGGGTTCTCCTACGAGCAGTACTTC. It encodes CAISGGQGFSYEQYF.

This chain joins TRBV6-4 and TRBJ2-7; TRBD2 might be the D (6 bases). With 2 bases removed from V and 5 bases from J, the gap between germline ends came to 16 bases. Germline CDR1 reads MRHNA; CDR2 reads SNTAGT. CDR3 size: 15 residues. DNA for the CDR3: TGTGCCAGCAGTGACGGGCCCGGGGGTGTCGACGAGCAGTACTTC. Amino acid sequence: CASSDGPGGVDEQYF.

The chain recombines TRBV4-1 with TRBJ1-6, with a tentative D call TRBD1 (6 bases). This CDR3 spans 13 amino acids. V was cut by 2 bases and J by 9 bases, with 8 bases left in between. Per germline, CDR1 MGHRA and CDR2 YSYEKL. CDR3 residues: CASSQTGSSPLHF. Here the CDR3 DNA reads TGCGCCAGCAGCCAAACAGGGAGTTCACCCCTCCACTTT.

This chain joins TRBV4-3 and TRBJ1-1, with D uncertain. The V gene lost 4 bases and the J gene lost 11 bases, with 20 bases spanning the gap. Germline V lookup: CDR1 LGHNA, CDR2 YSLEER. CDR3 length: 14 residues. The CDR3 DNA follows: TGCGCCAGCAGCCTGGGAAGGAGGGCGGCGGAGGCTTTCTTT. Its translation: CASSLGRRAAEAFF.